The 20 T cell receptor beta chains in this list originate from one sample, sequenced in a study of blood T cell repertoires in COVID-19. The data were produced by immunoSEQ multiplex PCR, yet TCRdb's version contains in-frame clones alone and is incomplete. In the table there are more than 100,000 clones, 90% of which are singletons. Source material: peripheral blood. Source of these receptors: a woman aged 55-69 years with COVID-19, enrolled during active disease.

V and J are TRBV5-5 and TRBJ2-7; 8 bases agree with TRBD1. Per germline, CDR1 SGHKS and CDR2 YYEKEE (reference sequence). This CDR3 region has 14 residues. V was pared by 2 bases and J by 4 bases, with 5 bases of the junction left unmatched. The chain's CDR3 is CASSFSQGAYEQYF. The CDR3, as DNA: TGTGCCAGCAGCTTCTCCCAGGGGGCTTACGAGCAGTACTTC.

The chain links TRBV19 to TRBJ1-5; no reliable D call. Trimming took off 10 bases at V and 1 base at J, with 17 bases between the two ends. Germline lookup yields CDR1 LNHDA and CDR2 SQIVND (reference sequence). The CDR3 totals 15 residues. Here the CDR3 DNA reads TGTGCCACCGACTCCGGGGATGCAAGCAATCAGCCCCAGCATTTT. The encoded protein is CATDSGDASNQPQHF.

The chain links TRBV7-9 to TRBJ2-7, with TRBD1 as a possible D gene (5 bases). This CDR3 comprises 13 residues. From germline, CDR1 is SEHNR and CDR2 FQNEAQ (reference sequence). V lost 3 bases, J lost 5 bases, and 11 bases lay in between. The CDR3 here is CASSFQGRDEQYF. CDR3 nucleotides: TGTGCCAGCAGCTTTCAGGGCCGAGACGAGCAGTACTTC.

This clone was counted only a few times. The genes are TRBV10-3 and TRBJ1-2; D perhaps matches TRBD1 (5 bases). Germline V gene data show CDR1 as ENHRY and CDR2 as SYGVKD. Trimming left V 2 bases short and J 5 bases short, with 12 bases between. The CDR3 has 14 residues. CDR3 loop: CAISEAGKGYGYTF. As DNA, the CDR3 is TGTGCCATCAGTGAGGCAGGGAAGGGGTATGGCTACACCTTC.

The chain joins TRBV18 to TRBJ2-2; maybe TRBD2 (6 bases). The CDR3 is 15 amino acids. CDR1 and CDR2 (germline): KGHSH, LQKENI. V was shortened by 3 bases and J by 5 bases, with 13 bases between the two germline ends. CDR3 sequence: CASSPGTAGTGELFF. The CDR3 DNA reads as TGTGCCAGCTCACCTGGGACGGCGGGGACCGGGGAGCTGTTTTTT.

V usage is TRBV30 and J usage is TRBJ1-2; TRBD1 might be the D (5 bases). The V gene's germline CDR1 is GTSNPN and CDR2 SVGIG (reference sequence). The V gene lost 1 base and the J gene lost 4 bases, with 16 bases spanning the gap. The CDR3 length is 15 residues. CDR3 DNA sequence: TGTGCCTGGAGTGGGCTAGGTGTAGGGGCCTATGGCTACACCTTC. This sequence encodes CAWSGLGVGAYGYTF.

The gene calls are TRBV3-1 (or the pseudogene TRBV3-2) and TRBJ2-2, with 7 bases fitting TRBD1. Germline CDR1 is LGHDT and CDR2 is YNNKEL (reference sequence). V was pared by 4 bases and J by 7 bases, with 3 bases of the junction left unmatched. CDR3 length: 13 amino acids. CDR3 DNA sequence: TGTGCCAGCAGCCTACAGGGGATCGGGGAGCTGTTTTTT. It is translated as CASSLQGIGELFF.

The V and J genes are TRBV7-8 and TRBJ2-1; the D is unclear. The CDR3 contains 14 residues. Germline values: CDR1 SGHVS, CDR2 FQNEAQ. Between the trimmed V and J ends, which lost 2 bases and 10 bases, there was a span of 15 bases. The CDR3 region has the DNA TGTGCCAGCAGCTTATATACAGAGTTAGTAGAGCAGTTCTTC. Protein sequence: CASSLYTELVEQFF.

The chain combines TRBV6-5 with TRBJ2-7; D is possibly TRBD2 (6 bases). CDR1 MNHEY and CDR2 SVGAGI come from the germline V gene. V lost 10 bases and J lost 3, with 10 bases in between. The CDR3 is 11 amino acids. CDR3 region: CATRDFYEQYF. The CDR3, as DNA: TGTGCCACCCGGGACTTCTACGAGCAGTACTTC.

This chain links TRBV6-2 or TRBV6-3 with TRBJ2-1; possibly TRBD2 for D (5 bases). CDR3 size: 13 residues. The V gene lost 9 bases and the J gene lost 5 bases, with 14 bases spanning the gap. CDR1 and CDR2 from the germline V gene are MNHEY and SVGEGT. In nucleotides, the CDR3 is TGTGCCAGTAGACCTCGGGAAAACAATGAGCAGTTCTTC. It translates to CASRPRENNEQFF.

The J gene is TRBJ2-7, the V gene TRBV5-8; tentative D call: TRBD1 (6 bases). V dropped 1 base and J dropped 2 bases, with 13 bases sitting between them. The CDR3 covers 15 residues. Germline CDR1 is SGHTS and CDR2 is YDEGEE. The CDR3 loop is CASSLTTGRTYEQYF. CDR3 DNA: TGTGCCAGCAGCTTGACGACAGGCCGAACCTACGAGCAGTACTTC.

J is TRBJ2-1 and V is TRBV4-2; 12 bases map to TRBD2. V shed 7 bases and J 7 bases; nucleotides not matched to a gene: 8. This CDR3 has 15 residues. The V gene's germline CDR1 is LGHNA and CDR2 YNFKEQ. The CDR3: CASTPSGGAGNEQFF. DNA of the CDR3: TGTGCCAGCACGCCTAGCGGGGGGGCGGGGAATGAGCAGTTCTTC.

The gene calls are TRBV19 and TRBJ1-2; 7 bases are a match to TRBD1. CDR1 is LNHDA, CDR2 SQIVND, per germline (reference sequence). The CDR3 loop spans 14 amino acids. The V gene end was trimmed by 4 bases and the J gene end by 2 bases; junction bases not matched to a gene: 4. The CDR3 loop is CASSTQTGNYGYTF. The CDR3 DNA reads TGTGCCAGTAGTACACAGACAGGGAACTATGGCTACACCTTC.

The chain recombines TRBV10-3 with TRBJ2-1; no definite D call. Germline V lookup: CDR1 ENHRY, CDR2 SYGVKD. The CDR3 length is 16 residues. V dropped 0 bases and J dropped 6 bases, with 15 bases sitting between them. The CDR3: CAISESLGTASNEQFF. The CDR3 DNA reads as TGTGCCATCAGTGAGTCGTTGGGCACGGCCTCCAATGAGCAGTTCTTC.

This clone came up a few times. The chain joins TRBV7-9 to TRBJ1-2; 7 positions agree with TRBD1. V lost 4 bases and J lost 0; bases outside the gene matches: 17. The germline V gene encodes CDR1 SEHNR and CDR2 FQNEAQ (reference sequence). The CDR3 runs 19 residues. CDR3 sequence: CASSSPPGGGGRSNYGYTF. In nucleotides, the CDR3 is TGTGCCAGCAGCTCACCTCCTGGAGGGGGCGGGCGATCTAACTATGGCTACACCTTC. The full variable domain, its missing parts supplied by reference TRBV7-9 and TRBJ1-2, is DTGVSQNPRHKITKRGQNVTFRCDPISEHNRLYWYRQTLGQGPEFLTYFQNEAQLEKSRLLSDRFSAERPKGSFSTLEIQRTEQGDSAMYLCASSSPPGGGGRSNYGYTFGSGTRLTVV.

The V gene is TRBV9, the J gene TRBJ2-7; TRBD1 aligns across 8 bases. CDR1 is SGDLS, CDR2 YYNGEE, per germline. Germline trimming cut 4 bases from V and 6 bases from J; bases unmatched to any gene: 6. The CDR3 length is 13 residues. The CDR3 region has the DNA TGTGCCAGCAGCACGATGACAGGGGCCGAGCAGTACTTC. This translates into CASSTMTGAEQYF.

The J gene is TRBJ2-7, the V gene TRBV12-3 or TRBV12-4; D may be TRBD1 (6 bases). Trimming removed 5 bases at V and 5 bases at J, with 10 bases between. The CDR3 covers 12 residues. The CDR3 coding sequence is TGTGCCAGCAGTGCTTACAGGGACGAGCAGTACTTC. Translation gives CASSAYRDEQYF.

V usage is TRBV27 and J usage is TRBJ2-7, with 12 bases aligning to TRBD1. Trimming removed 5 bases from V and 3 bases from J; junction bases left unmatched: 5. The CDR3 extends over 15 amino acids. Germline CDR1 reads MNHEY; CDR2 reads SMNVEV (reference sequence). For the CDR3, the DNA is TGTGCCAGCAGTGCTGGGACAGGGGGCTTCTACGAGCAGTACTTC. This translates into CASSAGTGGFYEQYF.

The V and J genes are TRBV4-2 and TRBJ1-2; 12 positions agree with TRBD1. This CDR3 is built from 17 residues. V lost 2 bases to trimming and J lost 5 bases; unmatched junction nucleotides: 9. Germline V lookup: CDR1 LGHNA, CDR2 YNFKEQ. CDR3 protein: CASSQSLGTGGIYGYTF. The CDR3 coding sequence is TGTGCCAGCAGCCAATCTCTAGGGACAGGGGGCATATATGGCTACACCTTC.

This clone appeared a few times. The chain combines TRBV18 with TRBJ2-1; 7 bases are shared with TRBD1. This CDR3 comprises 17 residues. V dropped 1 base and J dropped 2; count of bases not matched to a gene: 8. In germline, CDR1 is KGHSH, CDR2 LQKENI. The CDR3 DNA reads TGTGCCAGCTCACCACTCGACAGGGTCGGCGCCTACAATGAGCAGTTCTTC. Its translation: CASSPLDRVGAYNEQFF.